The 5 T cell receptor beta chains listed next were all sequenced from one sample in a study of patients and donors after allogeneic stem cell transplantation. MiXCR was run by TCRdb on the RT-PCR reads, yielding one entry per CDR3 protein. The sample includes about a million distinct CDR3 sequences, roughly 18% seen only once; the top ten take around 6%. Sequencing used blood, either unsorted or a sorted T cell fraction (not recorded which). The receptors here all came from a human donor who was either an allogeneic HSCT recipient or a stem cell or donor lymphocyte infusion donor (not recorded which). It is not recorded whose cells these are; they may come from a transplant donor.

This clonotype appeared a few times. This chain connects TRBV12-3 or TRBV12-4 to TRBJ2-3; TRBD2 matches 8 bases. The J segment lost 0 bases and the V segment lost 3 bases, leaving 8 bases of the junction unmatched. The CDR3 has 17 amino acids. The CDR3, as DNA: TGTGCCAGCAGTTTCGGGACTAGGGGAGTTAGCACAGATACGCAGTATTTT. Translating it yields CASSFGTRGVSTDTQYF.

This clonotype was counted only a few times. The chain links TRBV28 to TRBJ2-3; D is unresolved. CDR3 size: 11 residues. Germline assignment: CDR1 MDHEN and CDR2 SYDVKM. The V gene lost 8 bases and the J gene lost 2 bases, with 5 bases spanning the gap. Here the CDR3 DNA reads TGTGCCAGCGCCTACACAGATACGCAGTATTTT. Protein product: CASAYTDTQYF. Based on the CDR3 plus reference TRBV28 and TRBJ2-3, the full variable domain is DVKVTQSSRYLVKRTGEKVFLECVQDMDHENMFWYRQDPGLGLRLIYFSYDVKMKEKGDIPEGYSVSREKKERFSLILESASTNQTSMYLCASAYTDTQYFGPGTRLTVL.

The rearrangement joins TRBV4-1 to TRBJ2-7; no definite D call. This CDR3 comprises 12 residues. The germline gives CDR1 MGHRA, CDR2 YSYEKL. The ends were cut back, 1 base at V and 5 bases at J, with 6 bases in the middle. CDR3 nucleotide sequence: TGCGCCAGCAGCCAAGCGTACAACGAGCAGTACTTC. Translating gives CASSQAYNEQYF.

This clonotype turned up a few times. V and J are TRBV7-9 and TRBJ1-5; 7 positions agree with TRBD1. Trimming removed 11 bases from V and 6 bases from J; junction bases left unmatched: 10. This CDR3 region has 13 residues. Per the germline V gene, CDR1 is SEHNR and CDR2 is FQNEAQ (reference sequence). The DNA of the CDR3 is TGTGCCTGCACCGGGACAGATCTTCAGCCCCAGCATTTT. It codes for CACTGTDLQPQHF.

This clonotype appeared a single time. The rearrangement links TRBV12-3 or TRBV12-4 to TRBJ1-6; possible D gene TRBD1, 6 bases. V lost 2 bases and J 10 bases, leaving 15 bases between the germline ends. The length of the CDR3 is 15 residues. The DNA of the CDR3 is TGTGCCAGCAGTTTATCTTTGGGGGCTGACTCACCCCTCCACTTT. Translating gives CASSLSLGADSPLHF.